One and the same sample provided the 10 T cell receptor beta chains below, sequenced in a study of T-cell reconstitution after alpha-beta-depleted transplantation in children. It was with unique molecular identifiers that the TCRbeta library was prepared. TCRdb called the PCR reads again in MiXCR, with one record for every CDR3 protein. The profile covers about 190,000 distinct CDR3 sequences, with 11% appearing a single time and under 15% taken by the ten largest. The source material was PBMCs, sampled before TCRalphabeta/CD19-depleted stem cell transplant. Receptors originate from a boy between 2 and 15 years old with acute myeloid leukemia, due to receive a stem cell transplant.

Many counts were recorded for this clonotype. Written as DNA, the CDR3 is TGCAGCGTTGGACAGATGAACACTGAAGCTTTCTTT. It specifies CSVGQMNTEAFF. V gene TRBV29-1 combines with J gene TRBJ1-1, with D possibly TRBD1 on 5 matching bases. Germline V gene sequence: CDR1 SQVTM, CDR2 ANQGSEA. This CDR3 has 12 residues. With 4 bases removed from V and 0 bases from J, the gap between germline ends came to 6 bases.

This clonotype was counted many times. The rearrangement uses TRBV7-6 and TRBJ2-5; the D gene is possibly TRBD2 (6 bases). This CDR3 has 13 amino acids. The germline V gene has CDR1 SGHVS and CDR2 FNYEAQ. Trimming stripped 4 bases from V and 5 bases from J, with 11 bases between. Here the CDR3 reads CASSSPGRETQYF. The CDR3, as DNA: TGTGCCAGCAGCTCCCCAGGGAGGGAGACCCAGTACTTC. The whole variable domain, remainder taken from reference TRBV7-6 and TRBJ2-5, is GAGVSQSPRYKVTKRGQDVALRCDPISGHVSLYWYRQALGQGPEFLTYFNYEAQQDKSGLPNDRFSAERPEGSISTLTIQRTEQRDSAMYRCASSSPGRETQYFGPGTRLLVL.

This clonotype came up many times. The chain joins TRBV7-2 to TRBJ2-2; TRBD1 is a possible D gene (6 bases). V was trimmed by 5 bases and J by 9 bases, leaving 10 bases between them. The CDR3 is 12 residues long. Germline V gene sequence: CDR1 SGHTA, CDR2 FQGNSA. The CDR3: CASSNRVRELFF. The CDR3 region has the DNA TGTGCCAGCAGCAACAGGGTCCGGGAGCTGTTTTTT.

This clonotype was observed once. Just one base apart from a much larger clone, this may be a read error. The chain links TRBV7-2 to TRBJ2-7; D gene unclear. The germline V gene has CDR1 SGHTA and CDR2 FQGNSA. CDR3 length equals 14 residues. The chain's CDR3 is CASSLNVGGYEQHF. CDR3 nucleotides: TGTGCCAGCAGCTTGAACGTAGGCGGCTACGAGCAGCACTTC. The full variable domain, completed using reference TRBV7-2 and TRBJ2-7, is GAGVSQSPSNKVTEKGKDVELRCDPISGHTALYWYRQSLGQGLEFLIYFQGNSAPDKSGLPSDRFSAERTGGSVSTLTIQRTQQEDSAVYLCASSLNVGGYEQHFGPGTRLTVT.

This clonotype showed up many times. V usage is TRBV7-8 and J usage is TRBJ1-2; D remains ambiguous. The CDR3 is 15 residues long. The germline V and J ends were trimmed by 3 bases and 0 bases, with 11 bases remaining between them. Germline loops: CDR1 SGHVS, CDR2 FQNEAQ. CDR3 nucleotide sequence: TGTGCCAGCAGCTTCCTAAAGACGGCTAACTATGGCTACACCTTC. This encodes CASSFLKTANYGYTF.

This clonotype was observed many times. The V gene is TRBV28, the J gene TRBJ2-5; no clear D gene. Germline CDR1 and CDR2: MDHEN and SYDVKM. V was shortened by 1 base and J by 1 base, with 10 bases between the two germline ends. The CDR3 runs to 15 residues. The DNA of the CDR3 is TGTGCCAGCAGTTTATCTCGGGTGTCCCAAGAGACCCAGTACTTC. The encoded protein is CASSLSRVSQETQYF.

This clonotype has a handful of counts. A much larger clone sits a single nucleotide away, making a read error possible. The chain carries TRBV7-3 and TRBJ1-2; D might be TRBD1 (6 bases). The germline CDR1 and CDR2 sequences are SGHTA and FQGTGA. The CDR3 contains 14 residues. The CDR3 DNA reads TGTGCCAGCAGCTTACAGCCAGGGGCCTATGGCGACACCTTC. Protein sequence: CASSLQPGAYGDTF.

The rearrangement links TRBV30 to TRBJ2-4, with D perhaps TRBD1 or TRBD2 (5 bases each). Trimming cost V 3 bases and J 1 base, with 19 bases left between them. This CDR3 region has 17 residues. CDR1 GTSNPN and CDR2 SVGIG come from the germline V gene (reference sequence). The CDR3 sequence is CAWSPFRGRAAKNIQYF. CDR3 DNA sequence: TGTGCCTGGAGCCCCTTCCGGGGCCGGGCGGCCAAAAACATTCAGTACTTC.

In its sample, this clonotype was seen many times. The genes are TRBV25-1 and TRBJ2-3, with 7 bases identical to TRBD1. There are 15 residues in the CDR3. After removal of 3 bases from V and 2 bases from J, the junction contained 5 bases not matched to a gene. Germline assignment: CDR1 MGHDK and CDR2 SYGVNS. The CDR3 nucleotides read TGTGCCAGCAGTGACGAGGGGGCTCCCACAGATACGCAGTATTTT. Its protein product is CASSDEGAPTDTQYF.

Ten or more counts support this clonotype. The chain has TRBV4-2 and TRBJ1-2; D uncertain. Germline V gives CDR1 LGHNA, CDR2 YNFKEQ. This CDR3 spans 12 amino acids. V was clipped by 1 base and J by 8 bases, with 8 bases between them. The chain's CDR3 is CASSQGTGGYTF. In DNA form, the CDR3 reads TGTGCCAGCAGCCAAGGGACCGGAGGCTACACCTTC.